This T cell receptor beta chain was captured in a study of blood T cell repertoires in COVID-19. Study-wide context: COVID-19 samples from acute and convalescent phases originated in the United States, Italy and Spain.

A word on this clone: Germline is not matched at one junction end, which may reflect a read error.

Per the germline V gene, CDR1 is LNHDA and CDR2 is SQIVND (reference sequence). The CDR3 is 17 residues long. Self-reported history from a screening survey and questionnaire set each donor's cohort. TCRdb keeps only in-frame clones here, not all; method: immunoSEQ multiplex PCR. The sample gives 350,000 to 450,000 clones, 85% to 90% of which show up once; 1% to 1.3% is in the top ten. The gene calls are TRBV19 and TRBJ1-5; a weak D match, TRBD1 (6 bases). The sequenced sample consisted of PBMCs or T cells enriched from blood (not recorded which). This sequence originates from a man aged 25 to 40 who had recovered from COVID-19. The CDR3 spells CASTIILGGLSNQPQHF. CDR3 DNA: TGTGCCAGTACTATAATCCTCGGGGGGCTGAGCAATCAGCCCCAGCATTTT.